This T cell receptor beta chain is drawn from a study of T-cell memory formation after mild COVID-19. Across the whole study: Each donor largely had its own TCR clusters.

The CDR3 length is 12 residues. After removal of 6 bases from V and 7 bases from J, the junction contained 5 bases not matched to a gene. From germline, CDR1 is SQVTM and CDR2 ANQGSEA. Study conclusions and caveats: Day 15 to 85 contracting clones showed balanced CD4/CD8; later expanders leaned CD4+. Whether second-wave clones peaking at day 37 were SARS-CoV-2 specific went unconfirmed.

Comment on this clonotype: Its antigen remains unidentified.

TCRdb called the 5' RACE reads again in MiXCR, with one record for every CDR3 protein. This table has 300,000 to 400,000 distinct CDR3 sequences, 25% to 30% appearing once. The chain recombines TRBV29-1 with TRBJ1-5; 8 nucleotides match TRBD1. Sequencing input: PBMCs or a T cell subset sorted from them (not recorded which). This receptor was taken from an adult woman who had mild COVID-19 (a few samples of this study predate the infection). Cell type and time point are not known. The CDR3 region has the DNA TGCAGCGTAGGACAGGGCAGGCAGCCCCAGCATTTT. Residues: CSVGQGRQPQHF.